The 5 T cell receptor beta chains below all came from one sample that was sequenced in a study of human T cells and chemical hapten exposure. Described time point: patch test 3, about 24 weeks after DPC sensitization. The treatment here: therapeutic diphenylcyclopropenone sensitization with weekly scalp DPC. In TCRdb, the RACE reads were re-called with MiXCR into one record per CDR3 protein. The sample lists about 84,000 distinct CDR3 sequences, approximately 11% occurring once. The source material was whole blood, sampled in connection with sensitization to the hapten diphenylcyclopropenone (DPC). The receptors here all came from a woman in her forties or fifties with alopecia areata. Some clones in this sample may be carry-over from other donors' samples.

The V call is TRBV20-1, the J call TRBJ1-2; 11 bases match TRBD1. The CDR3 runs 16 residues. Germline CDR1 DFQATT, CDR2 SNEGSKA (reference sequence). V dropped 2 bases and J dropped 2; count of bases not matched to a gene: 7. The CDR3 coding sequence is TGCAGTGCTAGACCCTCGGACAGGGGGCCAAACTATGGCTACACCTTC. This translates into CSARPSDRGPNYGYTF.

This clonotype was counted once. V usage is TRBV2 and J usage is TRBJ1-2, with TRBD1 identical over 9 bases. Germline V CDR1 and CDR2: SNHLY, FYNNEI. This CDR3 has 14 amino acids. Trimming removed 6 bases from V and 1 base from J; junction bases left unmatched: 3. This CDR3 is CASSKTGGNYGYTF. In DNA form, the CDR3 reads TGTGCCAGCAGCAAGACAGGGGGTAACTATGGCTACACCTTC.

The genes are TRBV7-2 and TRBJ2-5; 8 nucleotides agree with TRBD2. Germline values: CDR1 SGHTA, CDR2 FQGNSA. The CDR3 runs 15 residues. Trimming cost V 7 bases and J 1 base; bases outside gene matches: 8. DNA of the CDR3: TGTGCCAGCACCCGTGGGCTAGCGGGCCAAGAGACCCAGTACTTC. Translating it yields CASTRGLAGQETQYF.

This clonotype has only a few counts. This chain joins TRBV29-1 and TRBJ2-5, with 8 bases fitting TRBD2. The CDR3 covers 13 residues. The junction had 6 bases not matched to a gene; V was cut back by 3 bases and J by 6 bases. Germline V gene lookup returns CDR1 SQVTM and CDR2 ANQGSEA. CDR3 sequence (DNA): TGCAGCGTTGATCCGGGAGGGCCTAAGACCCAGTACTTC. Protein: CSVDPGGPKTQYF. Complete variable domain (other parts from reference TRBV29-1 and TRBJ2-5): SAVISQKPSRDICQRGTSLTIQCQVDSQVTMMFWYRQQPGQSLTLIATANQGSEATYESGFVIDKFPISRPNLTFSTLTVSNMSPEDSSIYLCSVDPGGPKTQYFGPGTRLLVL.

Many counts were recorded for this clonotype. CDR3 in amino acids: CASSPPGLSNTGELFF. CDR3 sequence (DNA): TGTGCCAGCAGCCCTCCGGGACTTTCTAACACCGGGGAGCTGTTTTTT. The chain is built from TRBV28 and TRBJ2-2; D might be TRBD2 (6 bases). This CDR3 spans 16 amino acids. CDR1 is MDHEN, CDR2 SYDVKM, per germline. The V and J ends lost 6 bases and 2 bases respectively, with 16 bases between them.